This T cell receptor (beta chain) comes out of a study of cytomegalovirus exposure and HLA in healthy donors. The PCR ran on 60 Vbeta and 13 Jbeta primers. The method was immunoSEQ multiplex PCR; TCRdb's version includes in-frame clones alone and lacks a portion of them. The sample records about 180,000 clones, around three quarters being singletons. This CDR3 contains 11 residues. Trimming shortened V by 0 bases and J by 10 bases, and 9 bases separated the two germline ends. Germline CDR1 and CDR2: DFQATT and SNEGSKA (reference sequence). Sequenced material: PBMCs. The chain carries TRBV20-1 and TRBJ1-1; D may be TRBD1 (6 bases). This receptor was taken from a woman between 35 and 50 years old in good health and CMV-seronegative. The CDR3 protein is CSAREGRGAFF. CDR3 in DNA: TGCAGTGCTAGAGAGGGCAGGGGAGCTTTCTTT.